The 22 T cell receptor beta chains below all came from one sample that was sequenced in a study of blood T cell repertoires in COVID-19. Sequenced by immunoSEQ multiplex PCR; TCRdb stores in-frame clones only, minus some. The sample consists of roughly 100,000 clones, 80% to 90% of them appearing once. The sequenced sample was peripheral blood. The receptors come from a man older than 75 with acute or convalescent COVID-19.

This clone has more than one count but fewer than ten. V is TRBV18 and J is TRBJ1-6; D is possibly TRBD1 (6 bases). Germline CDR1 KGHSH, CDR2 LQKENI. Trimming left V 6 bases short and J 7 bases short, with 13 bases between. This CDR3 has 14 residues. CDR3 in DNA: TGTGCCAGCTCTACGGACAGCCAGAATTCACCCCTCCACTTT. This gives the protein CASSTDSQNSPLHF. The full variable domain, its missing parts supplied by reference TRBV18 and TRBJ1-6, is NAGVMQNPRHLVRRRGQEARLRCSPMKGHSHVYWYRQLPEEGLKFMVYLQKENIIDESGMPKERFSAEFPKEGPSILRIQQVVRGDSAAYFCASSTDSQNSPLHFGNGTRLTVT.

This chain joins TRBV7-2 and TRBJ1-6; 8 bases align to TRBD1. Germline V gene lookup returns CDR1 SGHTA and CDR2 FQGNSA. After removal of 3 bases from V and 8 bases from J, the junction contained 6 bases not matched to a gene. The CDR3 is 15 amino acids. For the CDR3, the DNA is TGTGCCAGCAGCTTTTCAGGGGGCCGGGATTCACCCCTCCACTTT. Residues: CASSFSGGRDSPLHF.

V and J are TRBV10-3 and TRBJ2-5, with 10 nucleotides matching TRBD2. CDR3 size: 15 residues. Germline V gives CDR1 ENHRY, CDR2 SYGVKD. V lost 6 bases to trimming and J lost 5 bases; unmatched junction nucleotides: 9. The CDR3 spells CAISVAGGHGETQYF. In DNA form, the CDR3 reads TGTGCCATCAGCGTAGCGGGGGGCCATGGGGAGACCCAGTACTTC.

The chain uses TRBV6-5 and TRBJ2-3; TRBD2 agrees at 12 bases. Germline loops: CDR1 MNHEY, CDR2 SVGAGI. After removal of 4 bases from V and 4 bases from J, the junction contained 3 bases not matched to a gene. The CDR3 runs 15 residues. CDR3 loop: CASSSSGGAADTQYF. In DNA, the CDR3 is TGTGCCAGCAGTTCTAGCGGGGGGGCTGCAGATACGCAGTATTTT.

This clone was observed once. This rearrangement joins TRBV5-1 to TRBJ2-4, with D perhaps matching TRBD2 (6 bases). Germline V gives CDR1 SGHRS, CDR2 YFSETQ. Trimming removed 3 bases from V and 6 bases from J, with 16 bases in between. The CDR3 is 15 amino acids. DNA for the CDR3: TGCGCCAGCAGCTCCGACGGAGGGGCTGGAAACATTCAGTACTTC. It is translated as CASSSDGGAGNIQYF.

The chain carries TRBV5-1 and TRBJ2-3, with TRBD2 as a possible D gene (5 bases). The CDR3 consists of 14 residues. Trimming took 4 bases from V and 4 from J, leaving 13 bases between them. Looked up from germline, CDR1 is SGHRS and CDR2 is YFSETQ. The CDR3 region has the DNA TGCGCCAGCAGCCCGACGGCGGGTGCAGATACGCAGTATTTT. Its translation: CASSPTAGADTQYF.

The chain joins TRBV18 to TRBJ1-1, with TRBD1 identical over 7 bases. CDR1 KGHSH and CDR2 LQKENI come from the germline V gene. This CDR3 is built from 13 residues. The J segment lost 8 bases and the V segment lost 1 base, leaving 4 bases of the junction unmatched. The CDR3 sequence is CASSPQGAREAFF. In nucleotides, the CDR3 is TGTGCCAGCTCACCACAGGGGGCGAGGGAAGCTTTCTTT.

The chain joins TRBV11-2 to TRBJ2-1; 10 positions agree with TRBD2. V lost 3 bases to trimming and J lost 8 bases; unmatched junction nucleotides: 13. The germline V gene encodes CDR1 SGHAT and CDR2 FQNNGV. The CDR3 runs 17 residues. The CDR3 loop is CASSFVVPGLAFDEQFF. The DNA of the CDR3 is TGTGCCAGCAGCTTTGTCGTACCGGGACTAGCGTTCGATGAGCAGTTCTTC.

The J gene is TRBJ2-3, the V gene TRBV6-6; 8 positions match TRBD2. Germline CDR1 MNHNY, CDR2 SVGAGI (reference sequence). This CDR3 has 15 amino acids. J lost 0 bases, V lost 7 bases, and 6 bases had no gene match. The CDR3 region has the DNA TGTGCCAGCAAGCTAGCGGGTATCAGCACAGATACGCAGTATTTT. Translation gives CASKLAGISTDTQYF.

The chain has TRBV5-6 and TRBJ1-2; tentatively, D is TRBD1 (5 bases). CDR1 and CDR2 (germline): SGHDT, YYEEEE. Trimming removed 0 bases from V and 8 bases from J, with 23 bases in between. This CDR3 has 17 residues. The CDR3, as DNA: TGTGCCAGCAGCTTGGGTGACAGCTATTACAGTTCCTCGGGCTACACCTTC. Its translation: CASSLGDSYYSSSGYTF.

The chain employs TRBV2 and TRBJ2-3; 10 bases are a match to TRBD2. V dropped 7 bases and J dropped 4; count of bases not matched to a gene: 20. The CDR3 contains 19 residues. Germline V gene lookup returns CDR1 SNHLY and CDR2 FYNNEI. CDR3 protein: CASKRARGLAGGPADTQYF. CDR3 nucleotides: TGTGCCAGCAAACGAGCCAGGGGTTTAGCGGGGGGCCCGGCAGATACGCAGTATTTT.

The chain employs TRBV6-2 or TRBV6-3 and TRBJ1-2, with 11 bases identical to TRBD1. CDR1 and CDR2 (germline): MNHEY, SVGEGT. Trimming at V came to 4 bases and at J to 4 bases, leaving 2 bases not matched to a gene. The CDR3 runs to 14 residues. DNA of the CDR3: TGTGCCAGCAGTTCGGACAGGGGGCCCTATGGCTACACCTTC. Translating gives CASSSDRGPYGYTF.

The V and J genes are TRBV15 and TRBJ2-1; 14 nucleotides line up with TRBD2. Germline assignment: CDR1 LNHNV and CDR2 YYDKDF (reference sequence). This CDR3 spans 14 amino acids. The J segment lost 10 bases and the V segment lost 3 bases, leaving 2 bases of the junction unmatched. For the CDR3, the DNA is TGTGCCACCAGCAGGGGACTAGCGGGAGTCGAGCAGTTCTTC. Its translation is CATSRGLAGVEQFF.

The chain joins TRBV28 to TRBJ2-3; no reliable D call. The CDR3 covers 10 residues. Germline loops: CDR1 MDHEN, CDR2 SYDVKM. V was shortened by 6 bases and J by 5 bases, with 3 bases between the two germline ends. This CDR3 reads CASSRDTQYF. The CDR3 bases are TGTGCCAGCAGCCGAGATACGCAGTATTTT.

In this sample, this clone turned up a few times. V and J are TRBV25-1 and TRBJ2-7; TRBD2 might be the D (7 bases). Trimming pared 3 bases from V and 2 bases from J, leaving 17 bases between. CDR3 length: 16 amino acids. Looked up from germline, CDR1 is MGHDK and CDR2 is SYGVNS. The CDR3 sequence is CASSDGGASGAYEQYF. The CDR3, as DNA: TGTGCCAGCAGTGATGGGGGGGCTAGCGGAGCCTACGAGCAGTACTTC.

This clone was detected once. V is TRBV6-2 or TRBV6-3 and J is TRBJ2-7; TRBD2 aligns across 12 bases. This CDR3 is built from 14 residues. V gave up 2 bases and J gave up 4 bases; unmatched junction bases: 0. Germline V CDR1 and CDR2: MNHEY, SVGEGT. CDR3 in amino acids: CASSYTSGRYEQYF. Here the CDR3 DNA reads TGTGCCAGCAGTTACACTAGCGGGAGGTACGAGCAGTACTTC.

The J gene is TRBJ2-7, the V gene TRBV11-2, with TRBD1 as a possible D gene (6 bases). The germline V gene has CDR1 SGHAT and CDR2 FQNNGV. V was clipped by 2 bases and J by 5 bases, with 13 bases between them. The CDR3 contains 14 residues. The CDR3 protein is CASSLNRVGNEQYF. For the CDR3, the DNA is TGTGCCAGCAGCTTAAACAGGGTAGGGAACGAGCAGTACTTC.

CDR3 DNA sequence: TGCGCCAGCAGCCCGGGGACAGGGACTGTTTATGGCTACACCTTC. Translation gives CASSPGTGTVYGYTF. The chain couples TRBV5-1 to TRBJ1-2; TRBD1 matches 9 bases. Germline V gene data show CDR1 as SGHRS and CDR2 as YFSETQ. V lost 4 bases and J lost 5; bases outside the gene matches: 9. The CDR3 runs to 15 residues.

This clone was seen only a few times. The chain combines TRBV5-6 with TRBJ1-4, with D hard to call. Germline CDR1 SGHDT, CDR2 YYEEEE. The CDR3 spans 13 residues. The V end lost 3 bases, the J end lost 5 bases, and 8 bases lay between the germline ends. CDR3 region: CASSWAVNEKLFF. For the CDR3, the DNA is TGTGCCAGCAGCTGGGCCGTCAATGAAAAACTGTTTTTT.

The rearrangement joins TRBV9 to TRBJ1-2, with TRBD1 identical over 7 bases. V was clipped by 1 base and J by 6 bases; unmatched bases: 6. This CDR3 comprises 14 residues. Germline values: CDR1 SGDLS, CDR2 YYNGEE. The CDR3 nucleotides read TGTGCCAGCAGCGTACAGGGGGTCGGCCATGGCTACACCTTC. Amino acids: CASSVQGVGHGYTF. The full variable domain, in which reference TRBV9 and TRBJ1-2 provide the parts outside the CDR3, is DSGVTQTPKHLITATGQRVTLRCSPRSGDLSVYWYQQSLDQGLQFLIQYYNGEERAKGNILERFSAQQFPDLHSELNLSSLELGDSALYFCASSVQGVGHGYTFGSGTRLTVV.

The gene calls are TRBV18 and TRBJ2-5; possible D gene TRBD2, 5 bases. Germline loops: CDR1 KGHSH, CDR2 LQKENI. The V gene lost 2 bases and the J gene lost 2 bases, with 12 bases spanning the gap. The CDR3 has 15 amino acids. The CDR3 protein is CASSPAPGIQETQYF. The CDR3, as DNA: TGTGCCAGCTCACCAGCCCCGGGGATACAAGAGACCCAGTACTTC.

This clone was detected once. The chain combines TRBV6-5 with TRBJ2-7; D may be TRBD2 (5 bases). This CDR3 contains 16 residues. Trimming removed 0 bases from V and 0 bases from J, with 12 bases in between. In germline, CDR1 is MNHEY, CDR2 SVGAGI. The CDR3 DNA follows: TGTGCCAGCAGTTACTCCTATCTAGAGGGCTCCTACGAGCAGTACTTC. Residues: CASSYSYLEGSYEQYF.